This T cell receptor beta chain is drawn from a study of blood T cell repertoires in COVID-19. Study context: Specimens from acute and convalescent COVID-19 originated in the United States, Italy and Spain. The cDNA or gDNA used as material had been derived from T cells, B-cell-depleted T cells, or PBMCs.

How the authors handled the data: By means of reference gene primer amplification, nucleated cell counts were estimated. Generated by immunoSEQ multiplex PCR, the TCRdb table keeps only in-frame clones and is missing some. The V and J calls and clone size were taken over from that table, and D and trimming were inferred from the DNA. The sample lists about 380,000 clones, about 90% occurring once. A remark on this clone: Other DNA variants within this sample encode the same CDR3.

The CDR3 totals 14 residues. CDR1 and CDR2 from the germline V gene are LNHDA and SQIVND (reference sequence). V was clipped by 3 bases and J by 3 bases, with 12 bases between them. The TCR comes from a man aged 35-49 years with acute or convalescent COVID-19. The material sequenced was peripheral blood. The J gene is TRBJ2-7, the V gene TRBV19, with D maybe TRBD2 (5 bases). CDR3 sequence: CASSIGLADYEQYF. Written as DNA, the CDR3 is TGTGCCAGTAGTATCGGCCTAGCCGACTACGAGCAGTACTTC.